Shown below are 30 T cell receptor beta chains from a single sample sequenced in a study of blood T cell repertoires in COVID-19. Clones were sequenced by immunoSEQ multiplex PCR, and TCRdb holds only the in-frame ones, with some missing. The data hold 85,000 to 130,000 clones, with roughly 90% observed a single time. Sequenced: peripheral blood. All receptors come from a man in his 60s with acute or convalescent COVID-19.

This clone has a handful of counts. The same CDR3 can be traced to other DNA sequences in this sample. The chain has TRBV2 and TRBJ2-2; 8 bases match TRBD2. Germline V lookup: CDR1 SNHLY, CDR2 FYNNEI. The CDR3 is made up of 15 amino acids. The CDR3 DNA sequence: TGTGCATCGATTCAAAGGACCGGGGGGGCCGGGGAGCTGTTTTTT. Its translation: CASIQRTGGAGELFF.

The V gene is TRBV19, the J gene TRBJ2-7, with D perhaps TRBD1 (5 bases). The V and J ends lost 6 bases and 6 bases respectively, with 12 bases between them. CDR3 size: 12 residues. Germline V gives CDR1 LNHDA, CDR2 SQIVND (reference sequence). This CDR3 reads CASRPQGGEQYF. Written as DNA, the CDR3 is TGTGCCAGTAGACCTCAGGGTGGCGAGCAGTACTTC.

J is TRBJ2-2 and V is TRBV3-1 (or the pseudogene TRBV3-2), with D maybe TRBD1 (5 bases). Germline CDR1 reads LGHDT; CDR2 reads YNNKEL (reference sequence). Trimming left V 1 base short and J 1 base short, with 7 bases between. The length of the CDR3 is 15 residues. CDR3 residues: CASSQGQRNTGELFF. For the CDR3, the DNA is TGTGCCAGCAGCCAAGGACAGAGGAACACCGGGGAGCTGTTTTTT.

The rearrangement joins TRBV3-1 (or the pseudogene TRBV3-2) to TRBJ1-2, with a possible D match to TRBD1 (5 bases). Trimming removed 2 bases at V and 8 bases at J, with 21 bases between. The germline CDR1 and CDR2 sequences are LGHDT and YNNKEL (reference sequence). The CDR3 sequence is 16 residues long. DNA for the CDR3: TGTGCCAGCAGCCAACTAGCCGGGCGGGGGAGAGGAGGCTACACCTTC. Protein product: CASSQLAGRGRGGYTF.

This chain joins TRBV30 and TRBJ1-3; 9 bases line up with TRBD1. CDR3 length equals 15 residues. The germline CDR1 and CDR2 sequences are GTSNPN and SVGIG (reference sequence). V was pared by 5 bases and J by 2 bases, with 7 bases of the junction left unmatched. As DNA, the CDR3 is TGTGCCTGGGGCTACTGGACAGGGGCTGGAAACACCATATATTTT. It codes for CAWGYWTGAGNTIYF.

The V call is TRBV28, the J call TRBJ1-2; 10 nucleotides agree with TRBD1. The length of the CDR3 is 15 residues. V was pared by 2 bases and J by 5 bases, with 5 bases of the junction left unmatched. Germline lookup yields CDR1 MDHEN and CDR2 SYDVKM. This CDR3 reads CASSLGTGVGYGYTF. The CDR3 nucleotides read TGTGCCAGCAGTTTAGGGACAGGGGTAGGTTATGGCTACACCTTC.

The chain employs TRBV13 and TRBJ1-2, with unresolved D. The germline V and J ends were trimmed by 5 bases and 6 bases, with 13 bases remaining between them. Germline-derived CDR1 and CDR2 are PRHDT and FYEKMQ (reference sequence). The CDR3 has 13 amino acids. CDR3 sequence reads: CASSQTRRNGYTF. The CDR3, as DNA: TGTGCCAGCAGCCAAACCCGGCGGAATGGCTACACCTTC.

The chain links TRBV7-9 to TRBJ1-5; a possible D gene is TRBD1 (5 bases). Between the trimmed V and J ends, which lost 0 bases and 10 bases, there was a span of 13 bases. CDR3 size: 14 residues. CDR1 is SEHNR and CDR2 is FQNEAQ in the germline V gene (reference sequence). CDR3 sequence reads: CASSLALLGGPQHF. The CDR3 DNA is TGTGCCAGCAGCTTAGCTCTGCTCGGGGGTCCCCAGCATTTT.

This clone was counted once. J is TRBJ2-3 and V is TRBV9; TRBD2 is a possible D gene (6 bases). The CDR3 runs to 13 residues. Trimming shortened V by 0 bases and J by 6 bases, and 8 bases separated the two germline ends. CDR1 and CDR2 from the germline V gene are SGDLS and YYNGEE. CDR3 nucleotides: TGTGCCAGCAGCGTAGCTGGGAGGGATACGCAGTATTTT. This codes for CASSVAGRDTQYF.

V gene TRBV9 combines with J gene TRBJ2-3; TRBD2 matches at 8 bases. Per the germline V gene, CDR1 is SGDLS and CDR2 is YYNGEE. The CDR3 spans 16 residues. Trimming at V came to 3 bases and at J to 2 bases, leaving 8 bases not matched to a gene. The CDR3, as DNA: TGTGCCAGCAGCGCCCTAGCGGGTGCTTCCACAGATACGCAGTATTTT. Amino acids: CASSALAGASTDTQYF.

In this sample, this clone turned up once. The chain employs TRBV29-1 and TRBJ1-2; D is perhaps TRBD1 (5 bases). Germline V gene sequence: CDR1 SQVTM, CDR2 ANQGSEA. This CDR3 is built from 19 residues. V dropped 5 bases and J dropped 1 base, with 29 bases sitting between them. The CDR3 region has the DNA TGCAGCGTTTATTTCCCCGTCGCGCCCAACCTAGGGGATAACTATGGCTACACCTTC. It is translated as CSVYFPVAPNLGDNYGYTF.

V gene TRBV4-1 combines with J gene TRBJ1-2; possibly TRBD1 for D (6 bases). The CDR3 runs 14 residues. Germline CDR1 and CDR2: MGHRA and YSYEKL. The germline V and J ends were trimmed by 0 bases and 4 bases, with 9 bases remaining between them. The CDR3 loop is CASSQDGGLYGYTF. The CDR3 coding sequence is TGCGCCAGCAGCCAAGATGGGGGCCTCTATGGCTACACCTTC.

This chain joins TRBV7-9 and TRBJ2-1; TRBD1 agrees at 7 bases. The CDR3 extends over 15 amino acids. The V gene's germline CDR1 is SEHNR and CDR2 FQNEAQ (reference sequence). V was clipped by 5 bases and J by 0 bases; unmatched bases: 4. CDR3 coding DNA: TGTGCCAGCAGCGGGGACAGCAACTCCTACAATGAGCAGTTCTTC. Amino acids: CASSGDSNSYNEQFF.

The J gene is TRBJ2-7, the V gene TRBV6-5; D perhaps matches TRBD1 (5 bases). CDR3 length equals 15 residues. Germline V lookup: CDR1 MNHEY, CDR2 SVGAGI. V gave up 7 bases and J gave up 0 bases, with 16 bases separating them. In DNA, the CDR3 is TGTGCCAGCAAGGCGCAGGGATCGTACTCCTACGAGCAGTACTTC. Protein sequence: CASKAQGSYSYEQYF.

The V gene is TRBV20-1, the J gene TRBJ1-1; D is uncertain. Germline lookup yields CDR1 DFQATT and CDR2 SNEGSKA (reference sequence). The CDR3 is made up of 11 amino acids. V lost 7 bases and J lost 1, with 7 bases in between. CDR3 in amino acids: CSVSGNTEAFF. The CDR3 coding sequence is TGCAGTGTCTCCGGGAACACTGAAGCTTTCTTT.

This chain uses TRBV3-1 (or the pseudogene TRBV3-2) with TRBJ2-3; TRBD2 is a possible D gene (7 bases). V was cut by 3 bases and J by 8 bases, with 15 bases left in between. The CDR3 runs 14 residues. CDR1 is LGHDT and CDR2 is YNNKEL in the germline V gene (reference sequence). As DNA, the CDR3 is TGTGCCAGCAGCCAGAGGGGAGGGGGGAGTACGCAGTATTTT. This gives the protein CASSQRGGGSTQYF.

Note on this clone: The limits of the CDR3 on the DNA are not certain, so only TCRdb's listed CDR3 is given. The J gene is TRBJ2-1, the V gene TRBV1; the tabulated D call, TRBD2, remains unverified against the DNA. TRBV1 is labeled a pseudogene. The CDR3 is 19 amino acids in total, end residues counted. The CDR3 region is CTSSQPTAVASGIGYEQFF.

V gene TRBV5-4 combines with J gene TRBJ1-1; possible D gene TRBD1, 5 bases. This CDR3 contains 14 residues. Germline values: CDR1 SGHNT, CDR2 YYREEE (reference sequence). The germline V and J ends were trimmed by 1 base and 0 bases, with 7 bases remaining between them. This CDR3 reads CASSLSGLNTEAFF. The CDR3 nucleotides read TGTGCCAGCAGCTTGTCAGGGCTGAACACTGAAGCTTTCTTT.

This clone occurred once. V usage is TRBV7-2 and J usage is TRBJ2-3; D is unclear. Germline CDR1 SGHTA, CDR2 FQGNSA. The CDR3 is made up of 13 amino acids. V lost 5 bases and J lost 0, with 6 bases in between. CDR3: CASSDTSTDTQYF. Written as DNA, the CDR3 is TGTGCCAGCAGCGACACCAGCACAGATACGCAGTATTTT.

The V and J genes are TRBV6-1 and TRBJ2-7; 7 bases map to TRBD2. The CDR3 covers 13 residues. Germline trimming cut 1 base from V and 9 bases from J; bases unmatched to any gene: 6. The germline CDR1 and CDR2 sequences are MNHNS and SASEGT. The CDR3 here is CASSEVSSGVQYV. CDR3 nucleotides: TGTGCCAGCAGTGAAGTTTCTAGCGGAGTGCAGTACGTC.

V gene TRBV10-3 combines with J gene TRBJ1-6, with 7 nucleotides matching TRBD1. This CDR3 is built from 15 residues. Germline CDR1 ENHRY, CDR2 SYGVKD. The V segment lost 4 bases and the J segment 5 bases; nucleotides outside the gene matches: 5. The CDR3 region has the DNA TGTGCCATCAGTGCCTGGGACAGTGATAATTCACCCCTCCACTTT. It translates to CAISAWDSDNSPLHF.

V is TRBV14 and J is TRBJ2-1; TRBD2 agrees at 8 bases. The V segment lost 3 bases and the J segment 7 bases; nucleotides outside the gene matches: 8. Germline V gene sequence: CDR1 SGHDN, CDR2 FVKESK. This CDR3 has 15 amino acids. CDR3 in amino acids: CASSHNLGLVNEQFF. CDR3 nucleotide sequence: TGTGCCAGCAGCCACAATCTGGGACTAGTGAATGAGCAGTTCTTC.

J is TRBJ2-2 and V is TRBV12-5; a possible D gene is TRBD1 (6 bases). Trimming removed 2 bases from V and 7 bases from J, with 11 bases in between. The V gene's germline CDR1 is LGHNT and CDR2 FRNRAP. The CDR3 has 14 residues. The CDR3 DNA follows: TGTGCTAGTGGTTTGTGGACAGAAGACGGGGAGCTGTTTTTT. It yields the protein CASGLWTEDGELFF.

The chain carries TRBV15 and TRBJ2-2; 8 bases agree with TRBD2. J was trimmed by 7 bases and V by 8 bases; bases with no gene match: 12. Germline CDR1 reads LNHNV; CDR2 reads YYDKDF (reference sequence). This CDR3 spans 15 amino acids. Here the CDR3 DNA reads TGTGCCACCGGGGCAGCGGGAGCCCCAGGCGGGGAGCTGTTTTTT. This sequence encodes CATGAAGAPGGELFF. Full variable domain (missing parts from reference TRBV15 and TRBJ2-2): DAMVIQNPRYQVTQFGKPVTLSCSQTLNHNVMYWYQQKSSQAPKLLFHYYDKDFNNEADTPDNFQSRRPNTSFCFLDIRSPGLGDTAMYLCATGAAGAPGGELFFGEGSRLTVL.

V and J are TRBV11-2 and TRBJ2-1; 11 bases line up with TRBD1. Germline V gives CDR1 SGHAT, CDR2 FQNNGV. J lost 5 bases, V lost 4 bases, and 4 bases had no gene match. The length of the CDR3 is 15 residues. The CDR3 reads CASSSRTGGNNEQFF. The CDR3 coding sequence is TGTGCCAGCAGCTCTCGGACAGGGGGCAACAATGAGCAGTTCTTC.

The chain is built from TRBV5-1 and TRBJ2-5; 8 bases agree with TRBD2. Looked up from germline, CDR1 is SGHRS and CDR2 is YFSETQ. The J segment lost 3 bases and the V segment lost 3 bases, leaving 4 bases of the junction unmatched. CDR3 length equals 14 residues. In DNA, the CDR3 is TGCGCCAGCAGCTCCGCAGCGGGAGAAGAGACCCAGTACTTC. Translation gives CASSSAAGEETQYF.

Concerning this clone itself: Without the conserved terminal phenylalanine or tryptophan, this CDR3 likely stems from a read error. The limits of the CDR3 on the DNA are not certain, so only TCRdb's listed CDR3 is given. The gene calls are TRBV23-1 and TRBJ1-6; the D call in the table, TRBD1, was not verified against the DNA. TRBV23-1 is an ORF; its function is uncertain. Inclusive of both ends, the CDR3 amounts to 10 amino acids. The CDR3 is CASEPRQGPI.

V and J are TRBV7-9 and TRBJ2-5, with 7 bases matching TRBD2. The V and J ends lost 4 bases and 0 bases, in that order; junction bases with no gene match: 8. The length of the CDR3 is 16 residues. Per germline, CDR1 SEHNR and CDR2 FQNEAQ (reference sequence). The CDR3 reads CASSSPIGGNQETQYF. The CDR3 coding sequence is TGTGCCAGCAGCTCTCCCATCGGGGGGAACCAAGAGACCCAGTACTTC.

The rearrangement links TRBV6-1 to TRBJ1-2; weak D call: TRBD1 (5 bases). The germline CDR1 and CDR2 sequences are MNHNS and SASEGT. The CDR3 is 15 amino acids. The V end was cut by 1 base, the J end by 5 bases, with 14 bases between. The CDR3 region has the DNA TGTGCCAGCAGTGAAGGGGCAGGGATGCAATATGGCTACACCTTC. Translated, it gives CASSEGAGMQYGYTF.

The chain has TRBV19 and TRBJ1-3, with D maybe TRBD1 (6 bases). The V gene's germline CDR1 is LNHDA and CDR2 SQIVND (reference sequence). The CDR3 has 14 amino acids. Trimming pared 4 bases from V and 1 base from J, leaving 8 bases between. The CDR3 DNA follows: TGTGCCAGTAGTAGGGACACTTCTGGAAACACCATATATTTT. Its translation is CASSRDTSGNTIYF.